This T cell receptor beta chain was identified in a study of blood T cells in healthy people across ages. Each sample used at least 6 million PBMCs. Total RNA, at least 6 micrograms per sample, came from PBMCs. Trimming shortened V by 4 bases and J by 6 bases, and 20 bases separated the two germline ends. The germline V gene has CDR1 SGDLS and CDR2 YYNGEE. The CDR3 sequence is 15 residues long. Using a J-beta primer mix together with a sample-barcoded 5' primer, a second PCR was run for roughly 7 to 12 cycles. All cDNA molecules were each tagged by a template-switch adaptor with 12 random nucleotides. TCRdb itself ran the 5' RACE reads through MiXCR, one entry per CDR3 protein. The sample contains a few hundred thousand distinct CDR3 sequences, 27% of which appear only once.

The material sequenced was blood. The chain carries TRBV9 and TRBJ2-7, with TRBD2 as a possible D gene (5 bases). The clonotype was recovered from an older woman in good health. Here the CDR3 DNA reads TGTGCCAGCAGCACTCAAAGCCGGGGATTGGGCGAGCAGTACTTC. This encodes CASSTQSRGLGEQYF.